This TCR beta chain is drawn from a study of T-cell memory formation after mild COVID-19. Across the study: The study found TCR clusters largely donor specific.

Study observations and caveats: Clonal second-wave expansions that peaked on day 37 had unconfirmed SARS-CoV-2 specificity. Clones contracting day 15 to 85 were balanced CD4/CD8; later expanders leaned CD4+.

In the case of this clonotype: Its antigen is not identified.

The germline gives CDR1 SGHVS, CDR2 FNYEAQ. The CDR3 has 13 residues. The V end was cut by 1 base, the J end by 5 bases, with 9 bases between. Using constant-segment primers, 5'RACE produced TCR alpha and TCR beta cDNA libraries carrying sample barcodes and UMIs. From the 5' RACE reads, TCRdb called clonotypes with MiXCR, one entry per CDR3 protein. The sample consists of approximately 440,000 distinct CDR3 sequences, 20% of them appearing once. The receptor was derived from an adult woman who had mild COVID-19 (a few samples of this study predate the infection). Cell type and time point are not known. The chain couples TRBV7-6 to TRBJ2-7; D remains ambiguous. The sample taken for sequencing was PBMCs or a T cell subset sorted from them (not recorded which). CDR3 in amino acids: CASSLEVADEQYF. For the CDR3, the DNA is TGTGCCAGCAGCTTAGAGGTCGCCGACGAGCAGTACTTC.